This is a list of T cell receptor beta chains from one sample in a study of shared clonotypes between healthy human individuals. Here immunoSEQ multiplex PCR was the method, and the copy in TCRdb shows in-frame clones only, minus some. The sample contains around 700,000 clones, less than 85% of which appear only once. Material: memory CD4+ T cells sorted from blood. The receptors were sampled from a woman aged 25 to 39 in good health. CDR3s include the opening cysteine and the closing phenylalanine or tryptophan. D genes are given only for firm matches. Clone size appears in some rows only: once, few, many, or a class for an expanded clone.

CDR3 length: 13
J gene: TRBJ1-2
D gene: NA
clone size: NA
V gene: TRBV10-3
CDR3 protein: CAISDRKQDGYTF
CDR3 DNA: TGTGCCATCAGTGACCGAAAGCAGGATGGCTACACCTTC

CDR3 length: 11
J gene: TRBJ1-1
D gene: NA
clone size: NA
V gene: TRBV20-1
CDR3 protein: CSARGGTEAFF
CDR3 DNA: TGCAGTGCTAGAGGCGGCACTGAAGCTTTCTTT

CDR3 length: 13
J gene: TRBJ1-5
D gene: NA
clone size: NA
V gene: TRBV5-8
CDR3 protein: CASSFLTGQPQHF
CDR3 DNA: TGTGCCAGCAGCTTCTTAACTGGACAGCCCCAGCATTTT

CDR3 length: 14
J gene: TRBJ1-1
D gene: TRBD1
clone size: NA
V gene: TRBV6-9
CDR3 protein: CASSSYRDRVLAFF
CDR3 DNA: TGTGCCAGCAGTTCCTACCGGGACAGGGTTTTAGCTTTCTTT

CDR3 length: 15
J gene: TRBJ1-4
D gene: NA
clone size: NA
V gene: TRBV28
CDR3 protein: CASSQLGATNEKLFF
CDR3 DNA: TGTGCCAGCAGTCAGCTGGGGGCCACTAATGAAAAACTGTTTTTT

CDR3 length: 12
J gene: TRBJ2-7
D gene: NA
clone size: once
V gene: TRBV7-9
CDR3 protein: CASSLGDIEQYF
CDR3 DNA: TGTGCCAGCAGCTTGGGAGACATCGAGCAGTACTTC

CDR3 length: 17
J gene: TRBJ2-7
D gene: NA
clone size: NA
V gene: TRBV21-1
CDR3 protein: CASSKGNQAGTDYEQYF
CDR3 DNA: TGTGCCAGCAGCAAGGGAAACCAAGCCGGGACAGACTACGAGCAGTACTTC

CDR3 length: 13
J gene: TRBJ2-5
D gene: NA
clone size: NA
V gene: TRBV6-1
CDR3 protein: CASSEGDQETQYF
CDR3 DNA: TGTGCCAGCAGTGAAGGGGATCAAGAGACCCAGTACTTC

CDR3 length: 11
J gene: TRBJ1-4
D gene: NA
clone size: few
V gene: TRBV20-1
CDR3 protein: CSAREGRDKRF
CDR3 DNA: TGCAGTGCTAGGGAGGGACGGGACAAACGATTT

CDR3 length: 16
J gene: TRBJ2-7
D gene: TRBD2
clone size: NA
V gene: TRBV4-2
CDR3 protein: CASSQDPTSGIFEQYF
CDR3 DNA: TGTGCCAGCAGCCAAGATCCCACTAGCGGGATCTTCGAGCAGTACTTC

CDR3 length: 15
J gene: TRBJ2-3
D gene: NA
clone size: NA
V gene: TRBV18
CDR3 protein: CASSPPGGITDTQYF
CDR3 DNA: TGTGCCAGCTCACCGCCCGGGGGCATCACAGATACGCAGTATTTT

CDR3 length: 17
J gene: TRBJ1-1
D gene: NA
clone size: NA
V gene: TRBV6-1
CDR3 protein: CASSEVSFVGINTEAFF
CDR3 DNA: TGTGCCAGCAGTGAAGTCTCCTTCGTAGGTATAAACACTGAAGCTTTCTTT

CDR3 length: 15
J gene: TRBJ1-2
D gene: TRBD1
clone size: NA
V gene: TRBV5-1
CDR3 protein: CASSIGTGRFVGYTF
CDR3 DNA: TGCGCCAGCAGCATCGGGACAGGGCGTTTCGTTGGCTACACCTTC

CDR3 length: 15
J gene: TRBJ2-1
D gene: TRBD2
clone size: NA
V gene: TRBV6-1
CDR3 protein: CASFRVAGAFNEQFF
CDR3 DNA: TGTGCCAGCTTTAGGGTAGCGGGAGCATTTAATGAGCAGTTCTTC

CDR3 length: 17
J gene: TRBJ2-5
D gene: NA
clone size: NA
V gene: TRBV7-8
CDR3 protein: CASSFPPSDRQQETQYF
CDR3 DNA: TGTGCCAGCAGCTTCCCTCCCTCGGACAGACAGCAAGAGACCCAGTACTTC

CDR3 length: 17
J gene: TRBJ2-1
D gene: TRBD2
clone size: NA
V gene: TRBV25-1
CDR3 protein: CASSEPSGTSGNWGQFF
CDR3 DNA: TGTGCCAGCAGTGAACCCTCCGGGACTAGCGGCAATTGGGGGCAGTTCTTC

CDR3 length: 11
J gene: TRBJ2-1
D gene: NA
clone size: few
V gene: TRBV28
CDR3 protein: CASSLYNEQFF
CDR3 DNA: TGTGCCAGCAGTTTGTACAATGAGCAGTTCTTC

CDR3 length: 15
J gene: TRBJ1-5
D gene: NA
clone size: NA
V gene: TRBV28
CDR3 protein: CASSPAGSGNQPQHF
CDR3 DNA: TGTGCCAGCTCCCCGGCAGGGTCAGGGAATCAGCCCCAGCATTTT

CDR3 length: 13
J gene: TRBJ2-7
D gene: NA
clone size: NA
V gene: TRBV28
CDR3 protein: CASSPSWTYEQYF
CDR3 DNA: TGTGCCAGCAGTCCCTCTTGGACCTACGAGCAGTACTTC

CDR3 length: 16
J gene: TRBJ2-5
D gene: TRBD2
clone size: NA
V gene: TRBV7-2
CDR3 protein: CASSKGLAGEIETQYF
CDR3 DNA: TGTGCCAGCAGCAAGGGACTAGCGGGAGAGATAGAGACCCAGTACTTC

CDR3 length: 15
J gene: TRBJ2-3
D gene: NA
clone size: NA
V gene: TRBV27
CDR3 protein: CASSFILRHTDTQYF
CDR3 DNA: TGTGCCAGCAGTTTCATCCTGCGTCACACAGATACGCAGTATTTT

CDR3 length: 18
J gene: TRBJ1-2
D gene: NA
clone size: NA
V gene: TRBV7-2
CDR3 protein: CASSLSLIGGPRIYGYTF
CDR3 DNA: TGTGCCAGCAGCTTAAGCTTGATTGGAGGCCCGAGGATATATGGCTACACCTTC

CDR3 length: 16
J gene: TRBJ1-2
D gene: NA
clone size: NA
V gene: TRBV5-5
CDR3 protein: CASSLGGGPLNYGYTF
CDR3 DNA: TGTGCCAGCAGCTTGGGTGGGGGACCCCTCAACTATGGCTACACCTTC

CDR3 length: 15
J gene: TRBJ2-7
D gene: TRBD2
clone size: few
V gene: TRBV5-1
CDR3 protein: CASSFSGLAFDEQYF
CDR3 DNA: TGCGCCAGCAGCTTTAGTGGACTAGCGTTCGACGAGCAGTACTTC

CDR3 length: 13
J gene: TRBJ1-2
D gene: NA
clone size: once
V gene: TRBV18
CDR3 protein: CASSIDGNYGYTF
CDR3 DNA: TGTGCCAGCTCGATCGACGGGAACTATGGCTACACCTTC

CDR3 length: 13
J gene: TRBJ1-1
D gene: TRBD1
clone size: NA
V gene: TRBV7-8
CDR3 protein: CASSLQGDTEAFF
CDR3 DNA: TGTGCCAGCAGCTTGCAGGGGGACACTGAAGCTTTCTTT

CDR3 length: 15
J gene: TRBJ2-7
D gene: NA
clone size: NA
V gene: TRBV9
CDR3 protein: CASSSQGNTLGEQYF
CDR3 DNA: TGTGCCAGCAGCTCGCAGGGGAATACGTTGGGCGAGCAGTACTTC

CDR3 length: 12
J gene: TRBJ1-2
D gene: NA
clone size: NA
V gene: TRBV29-1
CDR3 protein: CSVLPDTYGYTF
CDR3 DNA: TGCAGCGTCCTGCCGGACACCTATGGCTACACCTTC

CDR3 length: 17
J gene: TRBJ2-7
D gene: TRBD2
clone size: many
V gene: TRBV4-2
CDR3 protein: CASSQEMGVAGEPEQYF
CDR3 DNA: TGTGCCAGCAGCCAAGAAATGGGGGTAGCGGGAGAACCCGAGCAGTACTTC

CDR3 length: 16
J gene: TRBJ2-7
D gene: TRBD2
clone size: few
V gene: TRBV15
CDR3 protein: CATSRDLAGTFYEQYF
CDR3 DNA: TGTGCCACCAGCAGAGACCTAGCGGGTACTTTCTACGAGCAGTACTTC

CDR3 length: 15
J gene: TRBJ2-5
D gene: TRBD1
clone size: NA
V gene: TRBV5-1
CDR3 protein: CASSLVLGQVETQYF
CDR3 DNA: TGCGCCAGCAGCTTGGTGCTTGGACAGGTCGAGACCCAGTACTTC